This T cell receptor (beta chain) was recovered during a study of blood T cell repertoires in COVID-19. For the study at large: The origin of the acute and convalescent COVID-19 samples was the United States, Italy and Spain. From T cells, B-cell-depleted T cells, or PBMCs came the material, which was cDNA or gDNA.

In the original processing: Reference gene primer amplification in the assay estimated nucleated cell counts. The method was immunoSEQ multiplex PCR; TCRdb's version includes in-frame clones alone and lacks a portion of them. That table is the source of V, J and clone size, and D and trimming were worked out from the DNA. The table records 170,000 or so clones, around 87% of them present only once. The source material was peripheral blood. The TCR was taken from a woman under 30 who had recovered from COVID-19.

CDR3 protein: CASSPYSGTTQDEQFF. The CDR3 bases are TGTGCCAGCAGCCCCTATAGCGGTACTACTCAAGATGAGCAGTTCTTC. The chain employs TRBV7-3 and TRBJ2-1, with D possibly matching TRBD2 (6 bases). Per germline, CDR1 SGHTA and CDR2 FQGTGA. This CDR3 contains 16 residues. The V and J ends lost 5 bases and 8 bases respectively, with 22 bases between them. The entire variable domain, with the rest obtained from reference TRBV7-3 and TRBJ2-1, is as follows: GAGVSQTPSNKVTEKGKYVELRCDPISGHTALYWYRQSLGQGPEFLIYFQGTGAADDSGLPNDRFFAVRPEGSVSTLKIQRTERGDSAVYLCASSPYSGTTQDEQFFGPGTRLTVL.